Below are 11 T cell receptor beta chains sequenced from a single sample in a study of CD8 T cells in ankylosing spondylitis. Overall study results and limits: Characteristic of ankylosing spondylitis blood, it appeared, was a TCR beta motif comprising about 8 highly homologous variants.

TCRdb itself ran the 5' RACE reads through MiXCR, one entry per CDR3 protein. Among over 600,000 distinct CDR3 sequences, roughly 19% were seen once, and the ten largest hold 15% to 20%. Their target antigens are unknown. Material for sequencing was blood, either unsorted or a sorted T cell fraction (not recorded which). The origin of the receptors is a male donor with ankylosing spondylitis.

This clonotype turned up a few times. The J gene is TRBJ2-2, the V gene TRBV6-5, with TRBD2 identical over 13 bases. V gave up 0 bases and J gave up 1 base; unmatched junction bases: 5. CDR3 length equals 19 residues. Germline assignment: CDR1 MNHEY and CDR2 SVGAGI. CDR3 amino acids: CASSYSIWTSGGNTGELFF. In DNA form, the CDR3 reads TGTGCCAGCAGTTACTCGATATGGACTAGCGGGGGGAACACCGGGGAGCTGTTTTTT.

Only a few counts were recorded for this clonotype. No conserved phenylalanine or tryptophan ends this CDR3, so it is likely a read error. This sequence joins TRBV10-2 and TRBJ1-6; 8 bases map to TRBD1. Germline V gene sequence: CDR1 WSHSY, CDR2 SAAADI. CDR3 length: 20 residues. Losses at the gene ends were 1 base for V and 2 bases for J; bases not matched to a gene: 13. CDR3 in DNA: TGCGCCAGCAGTGAGTGGGGACAGGTCGGACCTCCGGCCTATAATTCACCCCTCCACTGT. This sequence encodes CASSEWGQVGPPAYNSPLHC.

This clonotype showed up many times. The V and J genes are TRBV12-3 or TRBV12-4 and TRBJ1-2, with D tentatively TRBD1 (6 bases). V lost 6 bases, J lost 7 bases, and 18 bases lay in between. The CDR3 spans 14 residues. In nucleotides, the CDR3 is TGTGCCAGCAGCCTTAGGGGGGTACTTGCTGGCTACACCTTC. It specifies CASSLRGVLAGYTF.

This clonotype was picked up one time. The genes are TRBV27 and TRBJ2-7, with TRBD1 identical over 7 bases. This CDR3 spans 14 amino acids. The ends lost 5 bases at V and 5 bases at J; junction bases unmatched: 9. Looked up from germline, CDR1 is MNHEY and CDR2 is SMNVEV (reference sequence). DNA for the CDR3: TGTGCCAGCAGTACCCTGGTAGGGGGCCACGAGCAGTACTTC. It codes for CASSTLVGGHEQYF.

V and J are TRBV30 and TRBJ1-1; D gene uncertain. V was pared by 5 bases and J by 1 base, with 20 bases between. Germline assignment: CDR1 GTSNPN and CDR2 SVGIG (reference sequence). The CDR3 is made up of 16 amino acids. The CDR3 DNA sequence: TGTGCCTGGGGTCGTCGCTTGGCTAGAGAGAACACTGAAGCTTTCTTT. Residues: CAWGRRLARENTEAFF. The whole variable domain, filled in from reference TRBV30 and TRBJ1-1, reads SQTIHQWPATLVQPVGSPLSLECTVEGTSNPNLYWYRQAAGRGLQLLFYSVGIGQISSEVPQNLSASRPQDRQFILSSKKLLLSDSGFYLCAWGRRLARENTEAFFGQGTRLTVV.

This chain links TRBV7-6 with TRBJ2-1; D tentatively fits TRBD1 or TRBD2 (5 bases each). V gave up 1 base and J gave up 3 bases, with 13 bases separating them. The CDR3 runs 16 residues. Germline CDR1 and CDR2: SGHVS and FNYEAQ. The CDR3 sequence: CASSLDGTNNYNEQFF. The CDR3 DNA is TGTGCCAGCAGCTTAGATGGGACCAATAACTACAATGAGCAGTTCTTC.

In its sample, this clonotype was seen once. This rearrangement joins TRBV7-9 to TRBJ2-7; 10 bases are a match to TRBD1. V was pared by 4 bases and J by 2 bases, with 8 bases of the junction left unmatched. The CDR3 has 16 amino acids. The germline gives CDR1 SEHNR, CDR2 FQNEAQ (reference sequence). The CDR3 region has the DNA TGTGCCAGCAGCTCAGACTCCGGGACAGGGGCCTACGAGCAGTACTTC. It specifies CASSSDSGTGAYEQYF.

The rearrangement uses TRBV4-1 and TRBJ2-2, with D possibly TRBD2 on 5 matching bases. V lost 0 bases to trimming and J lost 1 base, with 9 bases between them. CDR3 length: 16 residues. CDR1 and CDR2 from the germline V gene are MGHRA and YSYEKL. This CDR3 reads CASSQERARNTGELFF. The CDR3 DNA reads TGCGCCAGCAGCCAAGAGAGGGCACGGAACACCGGGGAGCTGTTTTTT.

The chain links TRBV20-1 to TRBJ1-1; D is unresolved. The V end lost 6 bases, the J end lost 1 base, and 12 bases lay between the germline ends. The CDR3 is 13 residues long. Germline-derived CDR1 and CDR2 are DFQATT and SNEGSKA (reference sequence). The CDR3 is CSATAGGNTEAFF. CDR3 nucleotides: TGCAGTGCGACTGCCGGCGGGAACACTGAAGCTTTCTTT.

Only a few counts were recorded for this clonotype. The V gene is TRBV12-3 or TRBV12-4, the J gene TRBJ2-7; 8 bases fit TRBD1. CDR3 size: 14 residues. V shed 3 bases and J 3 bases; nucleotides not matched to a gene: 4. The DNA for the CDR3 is TGTGCCAGCAGTTTTCAGGGGGCAAACTACGAGCAGTACTTC. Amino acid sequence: CASSFQGANYEQYF.

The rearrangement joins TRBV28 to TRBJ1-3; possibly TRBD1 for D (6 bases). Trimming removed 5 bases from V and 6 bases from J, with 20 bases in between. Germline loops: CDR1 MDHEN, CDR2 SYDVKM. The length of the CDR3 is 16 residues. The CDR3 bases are TGTGCCAGCAGTACCAACAGGGTTCGTGGGGAAAACACCATATATTTT. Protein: CASSTNRVRGENTIYF.